This T cell receptor beta chain appears in the sequencing data of a study of Graves' ophthalmopathy and Graves' hyperthyroidism. The V gene lost 7 bases and the J gene lost 5 bases, with 8 bases spanning the gap. The CDR3 consists of 11 residues. Germline V gene lookup returns CDR1 MNHEY and CDR2 SMNVEV (reference sequence). RNA transcripts were the source from which TCR beta CDR3 regions were amplified. The first round was an RT-PCR with HTBI primers, and the second round was a multiplex PCR. TCRdb itself ran the multiplex PCR reads through MiXCR, one entry per CDR3 protein. Of about 210,000 distinct CDR3 sequences in the sample, under 30% were seen once.

The specimen was peripheral blood. The J gene is TRBJ2-5, the V gene TRBV27; no clear D. The source is a man in his fifties or sixties with Graves' ophthalmopathy. CDR3 sequence: CASKTGETQYF. The CDR3 region has the DNA TGTGCCAGCAAAACTGGTGAGACCCAGTACTTC.